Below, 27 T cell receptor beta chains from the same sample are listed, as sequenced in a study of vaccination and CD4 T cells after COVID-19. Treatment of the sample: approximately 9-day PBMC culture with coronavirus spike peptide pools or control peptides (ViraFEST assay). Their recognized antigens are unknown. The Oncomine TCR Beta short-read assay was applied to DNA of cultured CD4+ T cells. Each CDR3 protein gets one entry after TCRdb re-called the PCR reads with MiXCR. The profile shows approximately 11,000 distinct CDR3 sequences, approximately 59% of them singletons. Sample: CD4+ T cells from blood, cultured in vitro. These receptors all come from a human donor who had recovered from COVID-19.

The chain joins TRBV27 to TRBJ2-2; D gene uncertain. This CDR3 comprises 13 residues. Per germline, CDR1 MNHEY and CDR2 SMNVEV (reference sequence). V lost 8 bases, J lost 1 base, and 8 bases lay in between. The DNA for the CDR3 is TGTGCCAGCGCACACAAGAACACCGGGGAGCTGTTTTTT. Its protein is CASAHKNTGELFF.

The CDR3 reads CASSSPGQGMIGYTF. CDR3 DNA: TGTGCCAGCAGTTCCCCGGGACAGGGAATGATTGGCTACACCTTC. V gene TRBV6-5 combines with J gene TRBJ1-2; 9 bases match TRBD1. V was pared by 4 bases and J by 7 bases, with 10 bases of the junction left unmatched. The CDR3 consists of 15 residues. Germline V gene sequence: CDR1 MNHEY, CDR2 SVGAGI.

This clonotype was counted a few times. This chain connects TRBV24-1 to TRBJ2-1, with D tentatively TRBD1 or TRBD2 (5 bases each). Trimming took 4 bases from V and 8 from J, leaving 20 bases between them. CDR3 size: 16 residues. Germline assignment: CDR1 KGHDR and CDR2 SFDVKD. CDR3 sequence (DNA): TGTGCCACCAGTGAACCCGGGGCTAGGAACCGCGATGAGCAGTTCTTC. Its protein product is CATSEPGARNRDEQFF.

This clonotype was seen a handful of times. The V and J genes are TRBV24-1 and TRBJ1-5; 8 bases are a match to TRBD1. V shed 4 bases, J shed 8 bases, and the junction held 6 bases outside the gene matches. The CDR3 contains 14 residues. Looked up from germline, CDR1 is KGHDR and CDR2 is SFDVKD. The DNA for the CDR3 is TGTGCCACCAGTGACCCGGGACAGGCAGAGCCCCAGCATTTT. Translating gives CATSDPGQAEPQHF.

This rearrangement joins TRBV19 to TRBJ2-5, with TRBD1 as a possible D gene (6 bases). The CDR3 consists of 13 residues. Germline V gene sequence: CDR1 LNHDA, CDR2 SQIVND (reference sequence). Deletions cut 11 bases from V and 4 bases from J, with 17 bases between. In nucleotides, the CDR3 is TGTGCCTCACGTCCCGGGACACTAGAGACCCAGTACTTC. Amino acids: CASRPGTLETQYF.

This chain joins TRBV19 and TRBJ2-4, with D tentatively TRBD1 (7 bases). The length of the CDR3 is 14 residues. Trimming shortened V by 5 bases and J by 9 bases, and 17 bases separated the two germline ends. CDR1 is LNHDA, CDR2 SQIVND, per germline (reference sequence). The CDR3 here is CASSETGTAGIQYF. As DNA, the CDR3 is TGTGCCAGTAGTGAGACCGGGACAGCGGGCATTCAGTACTTC.

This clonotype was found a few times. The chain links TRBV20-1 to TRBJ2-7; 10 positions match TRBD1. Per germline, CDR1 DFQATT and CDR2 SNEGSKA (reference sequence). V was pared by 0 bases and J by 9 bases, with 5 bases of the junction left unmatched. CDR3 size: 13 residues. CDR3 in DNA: TGCAGTGCTAGAGACGGGACAGGGGTTGTGCAGTACTTC. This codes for CSARDGTGVVQYF.

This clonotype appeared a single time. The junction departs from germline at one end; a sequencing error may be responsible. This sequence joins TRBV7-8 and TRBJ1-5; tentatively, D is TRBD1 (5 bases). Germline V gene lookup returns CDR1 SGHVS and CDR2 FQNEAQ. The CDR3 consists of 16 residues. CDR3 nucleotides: TGTACCAGCAGCTTAGGACAAACGACCTGGAATCAGCCCCAGCATTTT. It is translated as CTSSLGQTTWNQPQHF.

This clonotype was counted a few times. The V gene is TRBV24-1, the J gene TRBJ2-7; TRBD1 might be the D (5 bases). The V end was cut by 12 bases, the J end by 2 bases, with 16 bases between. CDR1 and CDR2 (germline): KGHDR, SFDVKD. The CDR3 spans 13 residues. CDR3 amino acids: CAAGYQGTYEQYF. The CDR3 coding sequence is TGTGCCGCTGGATACCAGGGTACCTACGAGCAGTACTTC.

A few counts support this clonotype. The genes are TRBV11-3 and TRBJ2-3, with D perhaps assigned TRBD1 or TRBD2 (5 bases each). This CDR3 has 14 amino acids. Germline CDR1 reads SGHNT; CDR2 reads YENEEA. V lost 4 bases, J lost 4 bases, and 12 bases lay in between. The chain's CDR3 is CASSSPLGADTQYF. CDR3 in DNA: TGTGCCAGCAGCTCACCACTAGGGGCAGATACGCAGTATTTT.

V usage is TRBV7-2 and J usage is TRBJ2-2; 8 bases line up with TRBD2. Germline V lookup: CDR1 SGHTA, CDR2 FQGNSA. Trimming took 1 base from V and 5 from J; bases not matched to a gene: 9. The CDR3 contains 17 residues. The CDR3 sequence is CASSLGGLAGITGELFF. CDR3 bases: TGTGCCAGCAGCTTAGGGGGGCTAGCGGGTATTACCGGGGAGCTGTTTTTT.

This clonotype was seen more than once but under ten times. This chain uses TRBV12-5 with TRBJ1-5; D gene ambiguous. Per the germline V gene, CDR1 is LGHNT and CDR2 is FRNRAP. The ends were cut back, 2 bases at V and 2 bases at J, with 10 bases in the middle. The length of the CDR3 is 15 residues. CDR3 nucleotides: TGTGCTAGTGGTTTGACTGGTCTCGGCAATCAGCCCCAGCATTTT. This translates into CASGLTGLGNQPQHF.

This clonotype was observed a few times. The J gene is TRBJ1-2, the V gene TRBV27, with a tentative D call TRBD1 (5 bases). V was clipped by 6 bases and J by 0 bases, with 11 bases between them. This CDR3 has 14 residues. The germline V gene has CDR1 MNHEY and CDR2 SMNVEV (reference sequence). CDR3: CASRMGRTNYGYTF. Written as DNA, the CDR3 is TGTGCCAGCAGGATGGGACGGACTAACTATGGCTACACCTTC.

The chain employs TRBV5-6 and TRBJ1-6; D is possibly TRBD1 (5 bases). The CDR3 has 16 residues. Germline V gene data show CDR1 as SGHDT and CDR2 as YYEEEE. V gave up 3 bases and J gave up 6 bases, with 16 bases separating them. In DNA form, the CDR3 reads TGTGCCAGCAGCTCGAGACCCGGGGGAGGTAATTCACCCCTCCACTTT. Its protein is CASSSRPGGGNSPLHF.

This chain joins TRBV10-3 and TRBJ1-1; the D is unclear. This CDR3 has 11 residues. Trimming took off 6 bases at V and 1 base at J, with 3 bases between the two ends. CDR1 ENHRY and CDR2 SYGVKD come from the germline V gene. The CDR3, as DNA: TGTGCCATCAGACAGAACACTGAAGCTTTCTTT. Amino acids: CAIRQNTEAFF.

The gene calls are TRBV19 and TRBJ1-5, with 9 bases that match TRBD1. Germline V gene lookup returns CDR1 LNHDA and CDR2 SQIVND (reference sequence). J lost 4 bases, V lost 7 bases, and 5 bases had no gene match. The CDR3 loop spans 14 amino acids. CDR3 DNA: TGTGCCAGTAACGGGGACAGGGAGAATCAGCCCCAGCATTTT. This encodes CASNGDRENQPQHF.

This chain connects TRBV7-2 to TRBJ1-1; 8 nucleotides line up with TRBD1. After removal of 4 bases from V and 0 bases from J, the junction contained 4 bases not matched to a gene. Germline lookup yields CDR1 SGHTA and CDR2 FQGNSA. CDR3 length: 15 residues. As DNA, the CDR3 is TGTGCCAGCAGCTGGAGGACAGGGATGAACACTGAAGCTTTCTTT. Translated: CASSWRTGMNTEAFF.

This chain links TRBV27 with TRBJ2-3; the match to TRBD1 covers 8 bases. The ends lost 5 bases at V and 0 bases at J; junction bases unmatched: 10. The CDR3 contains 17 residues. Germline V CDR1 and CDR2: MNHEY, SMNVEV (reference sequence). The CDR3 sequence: CASSELTGTGSTDTQYF. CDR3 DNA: TGTGCCAGCAGTGAGCTAACCGGGACAGGTAGCACAGATACGCAGTATTTT.

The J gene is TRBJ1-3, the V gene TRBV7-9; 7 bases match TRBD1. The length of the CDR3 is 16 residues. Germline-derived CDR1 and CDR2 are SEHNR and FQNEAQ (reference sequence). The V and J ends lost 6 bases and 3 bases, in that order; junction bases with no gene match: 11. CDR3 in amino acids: CASSRNRGPGGNTIYF. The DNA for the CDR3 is TGTGCCAGCAGTCGGAACAGGGGACCGGGTGGAAACACCATATATTTT. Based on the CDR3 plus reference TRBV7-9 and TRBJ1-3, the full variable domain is DTGVSQNPRHKITKRGQNVTFRCDPISEHNRLYWYRQTLGQGPEFLTYFQNEAQLEKSRLLSDRFSAERPKGSFSTLEIQRTEQGDSAMYLCASSRNRGPGGNTIYFGEGSWLTVV.

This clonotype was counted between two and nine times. CDR3 sequence: CASSLAGGEQYF. The CDR3 DNA follows: TGTGCCAGCAGCTTGGCGGGCGGCGAGCAGTACTTC. The chain uses TRBV7-3 and TRBJ2-7; D might be TRBD2 (5 bases). This CDR3 contains 12 residues. The V end lost 3 bases, the J end lost 6 bases, and 9 bases lay between the germline ends. CDR1 is SGHTA and CDR2 is FQGTGA in the germline V gene.

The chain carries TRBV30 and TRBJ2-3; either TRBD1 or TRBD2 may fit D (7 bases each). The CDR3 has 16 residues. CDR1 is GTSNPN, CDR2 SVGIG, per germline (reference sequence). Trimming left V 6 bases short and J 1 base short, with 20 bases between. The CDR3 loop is CACSRAGGGGTDTQYF. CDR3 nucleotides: TGTGCCTGTTCCCGAGCAGGGGGGGGGGGCACAGATACGCAGTATTTT.

CDR3 loop: CASSEGAGANTDTQYF. CDR3 bases: TGTGCCAGCAGCGAGGGGGCGGGGGCCAACACAGATACGCAGTATTTT. This chain uses TRBV7-3 with TRBJ2-3, with D perhaps matching TRBD1 or TRBD2 (7 bases each). V was clipped by 5 bases and J by 2 bases, with 17 bases between them. The CDR3 runs to 16 residues. Germline CDR1 and CDR2: SGHTA and FQGTGA. Supplemented by reference TRBV7-3 and TRBJ2-3, the full variable domain reads GAGVSQTPSNKVTEKGKYVELRCDPISGHTALYWYRQSLGQGPEFLIYFQGTGAADDSGLPNDRFFAVRPEGSVSTLKIQRTERGDSAVYLCASSEGAGANTDTQYFGPGTRLTVL.

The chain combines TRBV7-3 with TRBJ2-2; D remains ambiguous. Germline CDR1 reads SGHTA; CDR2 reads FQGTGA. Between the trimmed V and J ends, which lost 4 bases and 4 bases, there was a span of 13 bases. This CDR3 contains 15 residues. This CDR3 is CASSSNPYGTGELFF. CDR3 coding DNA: TGTGCCAGCAGCTCGAACCCTTATGGCACCGGGGAGCTGTTTTTT.

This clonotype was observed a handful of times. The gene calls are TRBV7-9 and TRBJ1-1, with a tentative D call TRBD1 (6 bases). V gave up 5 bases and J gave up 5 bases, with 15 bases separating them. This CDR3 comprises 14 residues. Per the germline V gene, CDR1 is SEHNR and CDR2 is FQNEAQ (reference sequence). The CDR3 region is CASSPPGGRTEAFF. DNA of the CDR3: TGTGCCAGCAGCCCCCCCGGGGGGCGGACTGAAGCTTTCTTT. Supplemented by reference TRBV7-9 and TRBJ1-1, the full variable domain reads DTGVSQNPRHKITKRGQNVTFRCDPISEHNRLYWYRQTLGQGPEFLTYFQNEAQLEKSRLLSDRFSAERPKGSFSTLEIQRTEQGDSAMYLCASSPPGGRTEAFFGQGTRLTVV.

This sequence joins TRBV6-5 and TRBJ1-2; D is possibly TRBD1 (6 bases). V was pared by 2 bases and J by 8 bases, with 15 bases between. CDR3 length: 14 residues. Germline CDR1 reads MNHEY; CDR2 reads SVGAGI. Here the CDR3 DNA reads TGTGCCAGCAGTTACAAACAGGGTCTGGGAGGCTACACCTTC. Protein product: CASSYKQGLGGYTF.

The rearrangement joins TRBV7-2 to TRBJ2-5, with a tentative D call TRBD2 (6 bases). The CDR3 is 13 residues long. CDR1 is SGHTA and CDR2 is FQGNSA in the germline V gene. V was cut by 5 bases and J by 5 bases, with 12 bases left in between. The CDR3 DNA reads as TGTGCCAGCAGCCCGGGGACTGGGGAGACCCAGTACTTC. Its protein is CASSPGTGETQYF.

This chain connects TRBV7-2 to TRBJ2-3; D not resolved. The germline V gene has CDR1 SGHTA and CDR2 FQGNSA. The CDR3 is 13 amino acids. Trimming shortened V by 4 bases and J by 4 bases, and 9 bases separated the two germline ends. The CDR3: CASSSLGPDTQYF. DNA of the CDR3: TGTGCCAGCAGCTCGCTAGGTCCAGATACGCAGTATTTT.